This paragraph reports one T cell receptor beta chain. The CDR3 spans 15 residues. Losses at the gene ends were 5 bases for V and 4 bases for J; bases not matched to a gene: 9. Per germline, CDR1 MNHEY and CDR2 SMNVEV (reference sequence). These data are taken from a study of T cell changes during pregnancy in multiple sclerosis. Some clones are missing from TCRdb's copy, which holds only in-frame ones; the method was immunoSEQ multiplex PCR. The repertoire holds approximately 64,000 clones, about nine tenths seen once, with approximately 2.3% in the top ten. The sequencing used peripheral blood, collected in the second trimester of pregnancy. The receptor comes from a female donor in good health, enrolled as a control in a pregnancy study. The J gene is TRBJ2-7, the V gene TRBV27; 9 bases match TRBD1. This CDR3 reads CASSHTGGLLYEQYF. The CDR3 DNA is TGTGCCAGCAGTCATACAGGGGGCTTATTATACGAGCAGTACTTC.